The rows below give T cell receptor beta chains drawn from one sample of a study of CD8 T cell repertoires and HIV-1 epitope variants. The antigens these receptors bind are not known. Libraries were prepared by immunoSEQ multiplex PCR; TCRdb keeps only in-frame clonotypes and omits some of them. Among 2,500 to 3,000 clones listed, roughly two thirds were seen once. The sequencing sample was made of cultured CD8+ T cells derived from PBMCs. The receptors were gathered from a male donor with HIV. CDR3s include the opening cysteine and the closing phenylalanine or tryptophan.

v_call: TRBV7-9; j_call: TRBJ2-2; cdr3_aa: CASSPGGQGELFF
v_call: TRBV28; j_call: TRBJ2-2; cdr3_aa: CASSLWAEGSTGELFF
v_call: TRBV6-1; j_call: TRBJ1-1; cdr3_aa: CASKAGAPNTEAFF
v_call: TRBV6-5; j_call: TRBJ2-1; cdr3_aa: CASRIAGGPNEQFF
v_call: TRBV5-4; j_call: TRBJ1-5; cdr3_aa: CASSYGQSNQPQHF
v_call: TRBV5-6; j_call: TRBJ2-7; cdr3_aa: CASSEGRMIASQYF
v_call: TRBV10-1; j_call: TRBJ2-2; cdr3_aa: CASSEFGGTGELFF
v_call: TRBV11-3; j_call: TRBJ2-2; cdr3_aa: CASSLSDTGELFF
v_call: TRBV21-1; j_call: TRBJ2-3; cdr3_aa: CASSKETSGSPAVYF
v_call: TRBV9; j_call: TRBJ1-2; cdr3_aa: CASNQGAYGYTF
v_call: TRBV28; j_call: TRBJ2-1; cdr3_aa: CASSLSRGAMEQFF
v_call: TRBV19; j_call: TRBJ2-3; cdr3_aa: CASRVEEGDNTDTQYF
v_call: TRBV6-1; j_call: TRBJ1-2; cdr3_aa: CASSELPQDLDYGYTF
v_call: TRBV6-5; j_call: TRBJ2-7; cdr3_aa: CASSPGPTGNEQYF
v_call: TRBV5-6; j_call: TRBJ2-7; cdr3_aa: CASSDSTVTYEQYF
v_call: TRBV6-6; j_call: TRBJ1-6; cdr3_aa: CASSNTGNYNSPLHF
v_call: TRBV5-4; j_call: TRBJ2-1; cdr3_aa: CASSPQGGLPADNEQFF
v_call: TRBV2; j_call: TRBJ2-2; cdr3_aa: CASSAGASGMRDTGELFF
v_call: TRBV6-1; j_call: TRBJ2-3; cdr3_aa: CASSELGASGSTDTQYF
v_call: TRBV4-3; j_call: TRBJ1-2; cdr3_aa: CASSQDGRTNYGYTF
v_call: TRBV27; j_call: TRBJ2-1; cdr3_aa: CASSATPTGLAGTNEQFF
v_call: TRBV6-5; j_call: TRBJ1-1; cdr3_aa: CASSYETGVLTEAFF